The 30 T cell receptor beta chains given below trace back to one sample, sequenced in a study of blood T cell repertoires in COVID-19. TCRdb's copy holds only in-frame clones and misses some; the assay was immunoSEQ multiplex PCR. The sample shows around 260,000 clones, over 70% of them seen only once. The sequencing input was peripheral blood. These receptors were taken from a woman aged 40 to 55 who had recovered from COVID-19.

The J gene is TRBJ2-2, the V gene TRBV5-1; the match to TRBD1 covers 8 bases. The germline CDR1 and CDR2 sequences are SGHRS and YFSETQ. Trimming took 0 bases from V and 5 from J; bases not matched to a gene: 3. The CDR3 is made up of 15 amino acids. CDR3 amino acids: CASSLEQGATGELFF. CDR3 bases: TGCGCCAGCAGCTTGGAGCAGGGGGCAACCGGGGAGCTGTTTTTT.

This clone has more than one count but fewer than ten. The chain recombines TRBV10-3 with TRBJ2-2; D ambiguous. CDR3 length: 11 amino acids. V lost 6 bases to trimming and J lost 3 bases, with 2 bases between them. Per germline, CDR1 ENHRY and CDR2 SYGVKD. Here the CDR3 DNA reads TGTGCCATCAGCTACACCGGGGAGCTGTTTTTT. As protein: CAISYTGELFF.

The chain links TRBV27 to TRBJ2-7; possible D gene TRBD2, 7 bases. CDR1 is MNHEY, CDR2 SMNVEV, per germline (reference sequence). The ends were cut back, 6 bases at V and 3 bases at J, with 21 bases in the middle. The CDR3 consists of 16 residues. CDR3 loop: CASSPPGGGSLYEQYF. Written as DNA, the CDR3 is TGTGCCAGCAGCCCCCCTGGCGGGGGCTCACTCTACGAGCAGTACTTC.

This chain connects TRBV25-1 to TRBJ2-7; maybe TRBD2 (7 bases). The CDR3 has 13 residues. CDR1 is MGHDK and CDR2 is SYGVNS in the germline V gene. V gave up 4 bases and J gave up 3 bases, with 10 bases separating them. As DNA, the CDR3 is TGTGCCAGCAGTGGGGGGGGCAGCTACGAGCAGTACTTC. The encoded protein is CASSGGGSYEQYF.

CDR3 DNA: TGTGCCAGCAGCTTAAGGGCGGGGGGGTACAATGAGCAGTTCTTC. Protein product: CASSLRAGGYNEQFF. This chain connects TRBV7-7 to TRBJ2-1, with TRBD2 matching 9 bases. The CDR3 sequence is 15 residues long. V lost 2 bases to trimming and J lost 4 bases; unmatched junction nucleotides: 3. The germline CDR1 and CDR2 sequences are SSHAT and FNYEAQ (reference sequence).

The chain uses TRBV21-1 and TRBJ1-2; whether TRBD1, the table's D call, matches the DNA was not checked. TRBV21-1 is given as a pseudogene. This CDR3 contains 15 residues. DNA of the CDR3: TGTGCCAGCAGCGGCCGACAGGGCTCAGGCTATGGCTACACCTTC. It yields the protein CASSGRQGSGYGYTF.

The chain's CDR3 is CASSFGGQDGYTF. Written as DNA, the CDR3 is TGTGCCAGCAGCTTCGGGGGTCAGGATGGCTACACCTTC. The rearrangement links TRBV5-4 to TRBJ1-2; tentatively, D is TRBD1 (5 bases). From germline, CDR1 is SGHNT and CDR2 YYREEE (reference sequence). With 2 bases removed from V and 6 bases from J, the gap between germline ends came to 11 bases. The CDR3 is 13 amino acids.

The chain is built from TRBV23-1 and TRBJ1-2; D is uncertain. TRBV23-1 belongs to the ORF category, with a function that is uncertain. CDR3 length: 16 residues. V was cut by 4 bases and J by 4 bases, with 19 bases left in between. CDR3: CASSLVPPPVIYGYTF. The CDR3, as DNA: TGCGCCAGCAGTCTTGTGCCTCCGCCGGTGATCTATGGCTACACCTTC.

The J gene is TRBJ2-5, the V gene TRBV20-1; D might be TRBD1 (6 bases). Trimming took 7 bases from V and 4 from J, leaving 10 bases between them. Germline assignment: CDR1 DFQATT and CDR2 SNEGSKA (reference sequence). The CDR3 runs 11 residues. The CDR3: CSGVRGETQYF. Written as DNA, the CDR3 is TGCAGTGGGGTCAGGGGAGAGACCCAGTACTTC.

This clone was recorded only once. This chain uses TRBV5-4 with TRBJ2-7; TRBD2 aligns across 10 bases. This CDR3 contains 14 residues. Germline CDR1 is SGHNT and CDR2 is YYREEE (reference sequence). V shed 4 bases, J shed 3 bases, and the junction held 4 bases outside the gene matches. The CDR3 is CASSIAGGRYEQYF. The DNA for the CDR3 is TGTGCCAGCAGCATAGCGGGGGGTCGCTACGAGCAGTACTTC.

CDR3 sequence: CASSRGAGETQYF. As DNA, the CDR3 is TGTGCCAGCAGCCGCGGCGCTGGGGAGACCCAGTACTTC. This chain links TRBV5-4 with TRBJ2-5; the D is unclear. Trimming removed 4 bases from V and 5 bases from J, with 12 bases in between. The CDR3 totals 13 residues. Germline V CDR1 and CDR2: SGHNT, YYREEE (reference sequence).

This chain uses TRBV15 with TRBJ2-7; D remains ambiguous. V lost 5 bases and J lost 0, with 8 bases in between. Germline V lookup: CDR1 LNHNV, CDR2 YYDKDF (reference sequence). The length of the CDR3 is 13 residues. CDR3 sequence: CATSLGSSYEQYF. The CDR3 bases are TGTGCCACCAGCCTTGGCAGCTCCTACGAGCAGTACTTC.

This clone was observed once. The V call is TRBV19, the J call TRBJ2-4, with TRBD2 matching 10 bases. The CDR3 runs to 15 residues. V shed 6 bases, J shed 3 bases, and the junction held 5 bases outside the gene matches. CDR1 is LNHDA and CDR2 is SQIVND in the germline V gene (reference sequence). This CDR3 is CASRQRGGGKNIQYF. Written as DNA, the CDR3 is TGTGCCAGTAGGCAGCGGGGGGGAGGCAAAAACATTCAGTACTTC.

This chain connects TRBV30 to TRBJ1-1, with a possible D match to TRBD1 (5 bases). Trimming pared 0 bases from V and 5 bases from J, leaving 10 bases between. The CDR3 runs 13 residues. Germline CDR1 and CDR2: GTSNPN and SVGIG (reference sequence). CDR3 loop: CAWSVSGGTEAFF. The CDR3 DNA follows: TGTGCCTGGAGTGTATCTGGGGGGACTGAAGCTTTCTTT.

The J gene is TRBJ2-7, the V gene TRBV11-2; a possible D gene is TRBD2 (5 bases). The CDR3 sequence is 14 residues long. Germline V gene sequence: CDR1 SGHAT, CDR2 FQNNGV. V was shortened by 4 bases and J by 5 bases, with 15 bases between the two germline ends. CDR3 nucleotide sequence: TGTGCCAGCAGCTCCCCCGCGGCGGGTGACGAGCAGTACTTC. Protein product: CASSSPAAGDEQYF.

The chain is built from TRBV21-1 and TRBJ1-6; the D segment call TRBD1 is taken from the table without a DNA check. TRBV21-1 is flagged as a pseudogene. The CDR3 has 17 residues. The CDR3 sequence: CASSKVHPEQGGSPLHF. The DNA of the CDR3 is TGTGCCAGCAGCAAAGTCCACCCCGAACAGGGGGGGTCACCCCTCCACTTT.

V usage is TRBV5-1 and J usage is TRBJ2-5, with 15 bases fitting TRBD2. In germline, CDR1 is SGHRS, CDR2 YFSETQ. The length of the CDR3 is 17 residues. V was pared by 4 bases and J by 2 bases, with 6 bases of the junction left unmatched. DNA of the CDR3: TGCGCCAGCAGCACGGGGACTAGCGGGGGGACACAAGAGACCCAGTACTTC. This translates into CASSTGTSGGTQETQYF. The whole variable domain, remainder taken from reference TRBV5-1 and TRBJ2-5, is KAGVTQTPRYLIKTRGQQVTLSCSPISGHRSVSWYQQTPGQGLQFLFEYFSETQRNKGNFPGRFSGRQFSNSRSEMNVSTLELGDSALYLCASSTGTSGGTQETQYFGPGTRLLVL.

The chain uses TRBV7-9 and TRBJ1-1; D is perhaps TRBD1 (5 bases). From germline, CDR1 is SEHNR and CDR2 FQNEAQ (reference sequence). The CDR3 is 13 residues long. The V gene lost 2 bases and the J gene lost 5 bases, with 9 bases spanning the gap. The CDR3 here is CASSLFQGTEAFF. CDR3 in DNA: TGTGCCAGCAGCTTATTTCAGGGAACTGAAGCTTTCTTT.

This rearrangement joins TRBV28 to TRBJ2-5; maybe TRBD1 (7 bases). CDR3 length: 15 residues. Germline V gives CDR1 MDHEN, CDR2 SYDVKM. Trimming left V 6 bases short and J 4 bases short, with 18 bases between. CDR3 sequence (DNA): TGTGCCAGCAGCCGGCCGCAGGGGGGAGGAGAGACCCAGTACTTC. Protein product: CASSRPQGGGETQYF. The variable domain in full, with the rest retrieved from reference TRBV28 and TRBJ2-5, is DVKVTQSSRYLVKRTGEKVFLECVQDMDHENMFWYRQDPGLGLRLIYFSYDVKMKEKGDIPEGYSVSREKKERFSLILESASTNQTSMYLCASSRPQGGGETQYFGPGTRLLVL.

The rearrangement links TRBV5-1 to TRBJ1-5; the D is unclear. This CDR3 comprises 15 residues. Germline assignment: CDR1 SGHRS and CDR2 YFSETQ. Trimming cost V 0 bases and J 6 bases, with 13 bases left between them. CDR3 in amino acids: CASSLAGETGQPQHF. In nucleotides, the CDR3 is TGCGCCAGCAGCTTGGCCGGGGAGACGGGTCAGCCCCAGCATTTT. The full variable domain, in which reference TRBV5-1 and TRBJ1-5 provide the parts outside the CDR3, is KAGVTQTPRYLIKTRGQQVTLSCSPISGHRSVSWYQQTPGQGLQFLFEYFSETQRNKGNFPGRFSGRQFSNSRSEMNVSTLELGDSALYLCASSLAGETGQPQHFGDGTRLSIL.

The genes are TRBV7-3 and TRBJ2-2; D is unclear. Trimming took 5 bases from V and 3 from J, leaving 10 bases between them. This CDR3 contains 14 residues. Germline CDR1 is SGHTA and CDR2 is FQGTGA. The CDR3: CASSRRTDTGELFF. CDR3 in DNA: TGTGCCAGCAGCCGTCGCACAGACACCGGGGAGCTGTTTTTT.

This chain uses TRBV15 with TRBJ2-1; maybe TRBD2 (7 bases). Looked up from germline, CDR1 is LNHNV and CDR2 is YYDKDF (reference sequence). This CDR3 comprises 19 residues. Deletions cut 0 bases from V and 4 bases from J, with 22 bases between. As DNA, the CDR3 is TGTGCCACCAGCAGAGATCCCGGATCCGCGGGGGCAACTTACAATGAGCAGTTCTTC. The encoded protein is CATSRDPGSAGATYNEQFF.

The chain combines TRBV3-1 (or the pseudogene TRBV3-2) with TRBJ1-5, with D tentatively TRBD1 (6 bases). The CDR3 runs to 19 residues. V gave up 1 base and J gave up 3 bases, with 22 bases separating them. Germline-derived CDR1 and CDR2 are LGHDT and YNNKEL (reference sequence). CDR3 in amino acids: CASSQGGGPGFSLNQPQHF. The CDR3 region has the DNA TGTGCCAGCAGCCAAGGGGGGGGGCCGGGCTTCTCCCTCAATCAGCCCCAGCATTTT.

This chain joins TRBV9 and TRBJ2-6; D might be TRBD1 (6 bases). The CDR3 is made up of 18 amino acids. Trimming took off 0 bases at V and 0 bases at J, with 13 bases between the two ends. Germline assignment: CDR1 SGDLS and CDR2 YYNGEE. Here the CDR3 DNA reads TGTGCCAGCAGCGTAGCGAGGACAGACCTCTCTGGGGCCAACGTCCTGACTTTC. It codes for CASSVARTDLSGANVLTF.

As to this clone: Other DNA sequences in the same sample also yield this CDR3. The chain links TRBV5-1 to TRBJ1-1; 7 nucleotides align to TRBD1. The V gene's germline CDR1 is SGHRS and CDR2 YFSETQ. This CDR3 comprises 14 residues. V was clipped by 4 bases and J by 12 bases; unmatched bases: 15. CDR3 sequence reads: CASSRGGWETGTFF. CDR3 nucleotides: TGCGCCAGCAGCCGGGGGGGGTGGGAGACAGGGACTTTCTTT.

Here the CDR3 DNA reads TGCAGCGTTGGAGGGTTCGGGGGGGCAGATACGCAGTATTTT. Its protein product is CSVGGFGGADTQYF. This sequence joins TRBV29-1 and TRBJ2-3; 8 nucleotides line up with TRBD2. Germline trimming cut 4 bases from V and 4 bases from J; bases unmatched to any gene: 7. This CDR3 contains 14 residues. Per germline, CDR1 SQVTM and CDR2 ANQGSEA.

The count of this clone is one. The V gene is TRBV5-1, the J gene TRBJ1-1; no definite D call. This CDR3 region has 16 residues. Deletions cut 0 bases from V and 1 base from J, with 13 bases between. In germline, CDR1 is SGHRS, CDR2 YFSETQ. CDR3 nucleotide sequence: TGCGCCAGCAGCTTGGCGGTGAGGGTGCGGAACACTGAAGCTTTCTTT. Translated: CASSLAVRVRNTEAFF.

The rearrangement links TRBV30 to TRBJ1-6, with TRBD1 identical over 10 bases. The CDR3 is 12 amino acids. V shed 5 bases and J 11 bases; nucleotides not matched to a gene: 3. Looked up from germline, CDR1 is GTSNPN and CDR2 is SVGIG (reference sequence). CDR3 DNA: TGTGCCTGGGAGACAGGGGGCCCACCCCTCCACTTT. Translating it yields CAWETGGPPLHF.

The chain recombines TRBV2 with TRBJ2-1; 12 bases match TRBD2. Per the germline V gene, CDR1 is SNHLY and CDR2 is FYNNEI. Losses at the gene ends were 4 bases for V and 5 bases for J; bases not matched to a gene: 3. This CDR3 is built from 15 residues. The CDR3 protein is CASSGTSGAHNEQFF. CDR3 DNA: TGTGCCAGCAGTGGGACTAGCGGGGCCCACAATGAGCAGTTCTTC.

V and J are TRBV19 and TRBJ2-1; tentatively, D is TRBD1 (6 bases). Trimming pared 1 base from V and 10 bases from J, leaving 20 bases between. This CDR3 contains 16 residues. Germline lookup yields CDR1 LNHDA and CDR2 SQIVND (reference sequence). The CDR3 sequence: CASSIVRTATSGEQFF. The CDR3 coding sequence is TGTGCCAGTAGTATAGTTAGGACAGCCACCTCGGGGGAGCAGTTCTTC.